The 31 T cell receptor beta chains below all came from one sample that was sequenced in a study of cytomegalovirus exposure and HLA in healthy donors (TCRdb year 2017). The receptor library was made with the immunoSEQ multiplex PCR assay. A mixture of 60 forward primers for TCR Vbeta segments and 13 reverse primers for TCR Jbeta segments was used in the multiplex PCR. Sourced from immuneACCESS, this table was stored by TCRdb with only in-frame sequences that have V and J called. A share of the clones is absent; for the studies checked, an unresolved V gene accounts for under half, and the remainder has no known explanation. The sample table records 150,000 or so clones; approximately 81% of these occur just once. Around 1.5% of the sample rests with the top ten. The sample was PBMCs. These receptors all stem from a male donor in good health and CMV-seronegative.

The J gene is TRBJ2-2, the V gene TRBV6-6; D may be TRBD2 (5 bases). V lost 5 bases to trimming and J lost 3 bases, with 16 bases between them. There are 16 residues in the CDR3. Germline CDR1 is MNHNY and CDR2 is SVGAGI (reference sequence). CDR3 bases: TGTGCCAGCAGTCGACGCCGGACGGACTACACCGGGGAGCTGTTTTTT. Encoded protein: CASSRRRTDYTGELFF.

This clone has more than one count but fewer than ten. The rearrangement joins TRBV2 to TRBJ2-5; TRBD2 is a possible D gene (8 bases). V lost 8 bases to trimming and J lost 3 bases, with 13 bases between them. The length of the CDR3 is 13 residues. Germline V gene data show CDR1 as SNHLY and CDR2 as FYNNEI. CDR3 bases: TGTGCCAGCTCGGGGGGGACAGAAGAGACCCAGTACTTC. The encoded protein is CASSGGTEETQYF.

The chain combines TRBV7-2 with TRBJ2-7; maybe TRBD1 (6 bases). This CDR3 has 15 residues. The V gene's germline CDR1 is SGHTA and CDR2 FQGNSA. The V end lost 1 base, the J end lost 4 bases, and 14 bases lay between the germline ends. CDR3 in amino acids: CASSLGGGDGYEQYF. CDR3 nucleotide sequence: TGTGCCAGCAGCTTAGGTGGGGGCGATGGGTACGAGCAGTACTTC.

V and J are TRBV6-6 and TRBJ2-2; a weak D match, TRBD1 (5 bases). Trimming removed 6 bases from V and 1 base from J, with 9 bases in between. The CDR3 length is 14 residues. CDR1 MNHNY and CDR2 SVGAGI come from the germline V gene (reference sequence). The CDR3 coding sequence is TGTGCCAGCAGCCAAACAGGGAACACCGGGGAGCTGTTTTTT. It encodes CASSQTGNTGELFF.

This chain connects TRBV6-1 to TRBJ1-4; TRBD1 matches at 8 bases. The germline V gene has CDR1 MNHNS and CDR2 SASEGT. The CDR3 extends over 18 amino acids. The ends lost 2 bases at V and 8 bases at J; junction bases unmatched: 16. The CDR3 region is CASSEYFVLDRVNEKLFF. In nucleotides, the CDR3 is TGTGCCAGCAGTGAATATTTTGTGTTGGACAGGGTAAACGAAAAACTGTTTTTT.

This clone was detected once. The genes are TRBV9 and TRBJ2-1; 14 bases are shared with TRBD2. The CDR3 spans 20 residues. Losses at the gene ends were 4 bases for V and 3 bases for J; bases not matched to a gene: 15. Germline values: CDR1 SGDLS, CDR2 YYNGEE. DNA for the CDR3: TGTGCCAGCAGCTCATGGATGCCGGGACTAGCGGGAGACCGCTACAATGAGCAGTTCTTC. Protein product: CASSSWMPGLAGDRYNEQFF.

V gene TRBV13 combines with J gene TRBJ1-4; maybe TRBD1 (6 bases). Per the germline V gene, CDR1 is PRHDT and CDR2 is FYEKMQ (reference sequence). This CDR3 contains 16 residues. Trimming cost V 5 bases and J 8 bases, with 21 bases left between them. CDR3 region: CASSPNPRGAGEKLFF. The CDR3 DNA sequence: TGTGCCAGCAGCCCTAACCCTCGGGGGGCGGGGGAAAAACTGTTTTTT.

V gene TRBV19 combines with J gene TRBJ2-5, with 7 bases fitting TRBD1. Trimming at V came to 0 bases and at J to 1 base, leaving 14 bases not matched to a gene. Germline assignment: CDR1 LNHDA and CDR2 SQIVND (reference sequence). This CDR3 comprises 19 residues. The CDR3 nucleotides read TGTGCCAGTAGTATAGATCGTACAGGGGTCCGAGGATCCCAAGAGACCCAGTACTTC. It specifies CASSIDRTGVRGSQETQYF.

This sequence joins TRBV2 and TRBJ1-5; D unresolved. From germline, CDR1 is SNHLY and CDR2 FYNNEI. V lost 8 bases to trimming and J lost 5 bases, with 13 bases between them. The CDR3 length is 13 residues. As DNA, the CDR3 is TGTGCCAGCCAGGAAGGCATGGATCAGCCCCAGCATTTT. Translated: CASQEGMDQPQHF.

The chain carries TRBV29-1 and TRBJ2-6; D is undetermined. The CDR3 covers 13 residues. The germline V gene encodes CDR1 SQVTM and CDR2 ANQGSEA. The V gene lost 2 bases and the J gene lost 1 base, with 3 bases spanning the gap. The CDR3 is CSVEYSGANVLTF. The CDR3 region has the DNA TGCAGCGTTGAATATTCTGGGGCCAACGTCCTGACTTTC.

The chain couples TRBV4-2 to TRBJ2-1; 7 bases are shared with TRBD2. Losses at the gene ends were 0 bases for V and 15 bases for J; bases not matched to a gene: 8. CDR1 LGHNA and CDR2 YNFKEQ come from the germline V gene. The CDR3 has 13 residues. The DNA of the CDR3 is TGTGCCAGCAGCCAAGATATTAAGACTAGCCCGTTCTTC. Translated: CASSQDIKTSPFF.

This sequence joins TRBV2 and TRBJ2-3, with a weak D call TRBD1 (5 bases). Germline values: CDR1 SNHLY, CDR2 FYNNEI. V lost 6 bases to trimming and J lost 0 bases, with 7 bases between them. The length of the CDR3 is 13 residues. The chain's CDR3 is CASSRQSTDTQYF. CDR3 in DNA: TGTGCCAGCAGCCGACAGAGCACAGATACGCAGTATTTT. Supplemented by reference TRBV2 and TRBJ2-3, the full variable domain reads EPEVTQTPSHQVTQMGQEVILRCVPISNHLYFYWYRQILGQKVEFLVSFYNNEISEKSEIFDDQFSVERPDGSNFTLKIRSTKLEDSAMYFCASSRQSTDTQYFGPGTRLTVL.

This rearrangement joins TRBV9 to TRBJ2-7, with D maybe TRBD1 (6 bases). Deletions cut 4 bases from V and 3 bases from J, with 14 bases between. CDR1 is SGDLS and CDR2 is YYNGEE in the germline V gene. This CDR3 is built from 14 residues. The CDR3 region is CASSQGSDFYEQYF. The CDR3 DNA follows: TGTGCCAGCAGCCAGGGGAGCGACTTCTACGAGCAGTACTTC.

The rearrangement links TRBV19 to TRBJ2-1; 8 nucleotides agree with TRBD2. This CDR3 is 14 amino acids long. Germline V gene data show CDR1 as LNHDA and CDR2 as SQIVND (reference sequence). Trimming cost V 9 bases and J 6 bases; bases outside gene matches: 10. The DNA of the CDR3 is TGTGCCAGCCGGGGTGCGGGGGGCGTCAATGAGCAGTTCTTC. The encoded protein is CASRGAGGVNEQFF.

The CDR3 is CASSFLSAGSEQYF. The CDR3 DNA reads TGTGCCAGCAGCTTCTTGTCGGCGGGCTCCGAGCAGTACTTC. The rearrangement uses TRBV5-6 and TRBJ2-5, with D tentatively TRBD2 (5 bases). With the DNA end fitting TRBJ2-7 better, the J assignment may be wrong. This CDR3 region has 14 residues. The germline V gene encodes CDR1 SGHDT and CDR2 YYEEEE.

This clone has only one observation. V is TRBV6-1 and J is TRBJ1-1; D gene ambiguous. The V gene lost 6 bases and the J gene lost 0 bases, with 14 bases spanning the gap. The CDR3 runs to 15 residues. Germline V gives CDR1 MNHNS, CDR2 SASEGT. The CDR3 here is CASSSSRSVNTEAFF. The CDR3 DNA is TGTGCCAGCAGCTCCAGTAGGAGCGTGAACACTGAAGCTTTCTTT.

This clone was counted between two and nine times. The chain joins TRBV27 to TRBJ2-7; possible D gene TRBD2, 6 bases. The germline V and J ends were trimmed by 8 bases and 2 bases, with 16 bases remaining between them. Germline CDR1 MNHEY, CDR2 SMNVEV (reference sequence). The CDR3 covers 14 residues. The CDR3 here is CASWAGLGTYEQYF. The CDR3 DNA reads TGTGCCAGCTGGGCGGGACTCGGGACCTACGAGCAGTACTTC.

This clone has only a few counts. The CDR3 DNA reads as TGTGCCAGCAGCTTAGGAGCGGGATTGGAAGATACGCAGTATTTT. Its translation is CASSLGAGLEDTQYF. This chain joins TRBV7-2 and TRBJ2-3, with 7 bases lining up with TRBD2. Germline trimming cut 1 base from V and 5 bases from J; bases unmatched to any gene: 6. CDR1 is SGHTA, CDR2 FQGNSA, per germline. The CDR3 contains 15 residues.

This chain links TRBV6-1 with TRBJ2-7, with 9 positions matching TRBD1. The V gene's germline CDR1 is MNHNS and CDR2 SASEGT. V lost 1 base to trimming and J lost 5 bases; unmatched junction nucleotides: 6. The CDR3 is 15 residues long. CDR3 amino acids: CASSEGGTGSDEQYF. The CDR3 DNA reads TGTGCCAGCAGTGAAGGGGGGACAGGGAGCGACGAGCAGTACTTC.

The V gene is TRBV4-1, the J gene TRBJ1-1; TRBD1 might be the D (5 bases). The CDR3 spans 12 residues. V was shortened by 0 bases and J by 8 bases, with 7 bases between the two germline ends. Germline-derived CDR1 and CDR2 are MGHRA and YSYEKL. As DNA, the CDR3 is TGCGCCAGCAGCCAAGAGGGGCTCGAAGCTTTCTTT. Its translation is CASSQEGLEAFF.

V is TRBV19 and J is TRBJ2-3; the D gene is possibly TRBD1 (6 bases). There are 16 residues in the CDR3. Trimming removed 1 base from V and 2 bases from J, with 13 bases in between. Per germline, CDR1 LNHDA and CDR2 SQIVND (reference sequence). CDR3 bases: TGTGCCAGTAGTATAGCAGTCTACAGGGCCACAGATACGCAGTATTTT. Protein sequence: CASSIAVYRATDTQYF. The whole variable domain, filled in from reference TRBV19 and TRBJ2-3, reads DGGITQSPKYLFRKEGQNVTLSCEQNLNHDAMYWYRQDPGQGLRLIYYSQIVNDFQKGDIAEGYSVSREKKESFPLTVTSAQKNPTAFYLCASSIAVYRATDTQYFGPGTRLTVL.

The gene calls are TRBV6-5 and TRBJ2-3, with D tentatively TRBD1 (5 bases). The ends were cut back, 0 bases at V and 6 bases at J, with 16 bases in the middle. The CDR3 length is 16 residues. Germline CDR1 MNHEY, CDR2 SVGAGI. In DNA form, the CDR3 reads TGTGCCAGCAGTTACTCCCCGTACCCAGGGTCGGATACGCAGTATTTT. It specifies CASSYSPYPGSDTQYF.

There are a few counts of this clone. The rearrangement joins TRBV5-1 to TRBJ2-1, with D possibly matching TRBD2 (7 bases). The V end lost 3 bases, the J end lost 6 bases, and 10 bases lay between the germline ends. The CDR3 is made up of 13 amino acids. Germline V gene data show CDR1 as SGHRS and CDR2 as YFSETQ. CDR3 nucleotides: TGCGCCAGCAGCTGGGGGGGGCTCAATGAGCAGTTCTTC. Translating it yields CASSWGGLNEQFF. Based on the CDR3 plus reference TRBV5-1 and TRBJ2-1, the full variable domain is KAGVTQTPRYLIKTRGQQVTLSCSPISGHRSVSWYQQTPGQGLQFLFEYFSETQRNKGNFPGRFSGRQFSNSRSEMNVSTLELGDSALYLCASSWGGLNEQFFGPGTRLTVL.

The chain joins TRBV27 to TRBJ2-7; D perhaps matches TRBD2 (7 bases). Trimming left V 5 bases short and J 4 bases short, with 21 bases between. This CDR3 has 16 residues. Germline V lookup: CDR1 MNHEY, CDR2 SMNVEV (reference sequence). This CDR3 is CASSPIPGGLGYEQYF. Here the CDR3 DNA reads TGTGCCAGCAGTCCCATCCCGGGGGGCCTGGGTTACGAGCAGTACTTC.

J is TRBJ1-1 and V is TRBV29-1; 10 nucleotides match TRBD1. Trimming at V came to 6 bases and at J to 4 bases, leaving 5 bases not matched to a gene. The CDR3 totals 13 residues. The V gene's germline CDR1 is SQVTM and CDR2 ANQGSEA. CDR3 residues: CSVGDRGGTEAFF. Written as DNA, the CDR3 is TGCAGCGTGGGGGACAGGGGAGGCACTGAAGCTTTCTTT. Combining the CDR3 with reference TRBV29-1 and TRBJ1-1 gives the whole variable domain SAVISQKPSRDICQRGTSLTIQCQVDSQVTMMFWYRQQPGQSLTLIATANQGSEATYESGFVIDKFPISRPNLTFSTLTVSNMSPEDSSIYLCSVGDRGGTEAFFGQGTRLTVV.

As to this clone: The identical CDR3 is also encoded by other nucleotide sequences in the sample. V is TRBV5-1 and J is TRBJ2-5, with D perhaps matching TRBD2 (5 bases). Per the germline V gene, CDR1 is SGHRS and CDR2 is YFSETQ. Trimming removed 0 bases at V and 3 bases at J, with 6 bases between. The CDR3 contains 13 residues. The CDR3 spells CASSLAGKETQYF. The CDR3 DNA follows: TGCGCCAGCAGCTTGGCCGGGAAAGAGACCCAGTACTTC.

This clone has only a few counts. The rearrangement joins TRBV7-7 to TRBJ1-6; D is ambiguous. Germline CDR1 is SSHAT and CDR2 is FNYEAQ (reference sequence). Trimming took off 5 bases at V and 9 bases at J, with 11 bases between the two ends. This CDR3 is 13 amino acids long. This chain's CDR3 is CASSLREGSPLHF. The CDR3 DNA is TGTGCCAGCAGCCTGAGAGAGGGTTCACCCCTCCACTTT.

The CDR3 DNA follows: TGTGCCAGCAGCTTGCGAGCGACTAATGAAAAACTGTTTTTT. This codes for CASSLRATNEKLFF. V usage is TRBV13 and J usage is TRBJ1-4; D is unclear. With 3 bases removed from V and 2 bases from J, the gap between germline ends came to 7 bases. Germline V gives CDR1 PRHDT, CDR2 FYEKMQ (reference sequence). The CDR3 loop spans 14 amino acids.

This chain joins TRBV7-3 and TRBJ2-1, with 13 bases matching TRBD2. Germline CDR1 is SGHTA and CDR2 is FQGTGA. The CDR3 loop spans 16 amino acids. V shed 5 bases, J shed 8 bases, and the junction held 9 bases outside the gene matches. CDR3 sequence: CASSPRLAGGSDEQFF. In nucleotides, the CDR3 is TGTGCCAGCAGCCCCAGACTAGCGGGGGGATCCGATGAGCAGTTCTTC.

This CDR3 reads CASSSAGGTDTQYF. CDR3 bases: TGTGCCAGCAGCTCAGCCGGGGGCACAGATACGCAGTATTTT. This chain joins TRBV9 and TRBJ2-3; possibly TRBD2 for D (5 bases). Germline lookup yields CDR1 SGDLS and CDR2 YYNGEE. The length of the CDR3 is 14 residues. Trimming pared 4 bases from V and 1 base from J, leaving 10 bases between. Together with reference TRBV9 and TRBJ2-3, the CDR3 gives the full variable domain: DSGVTQTPKHLITATGQRVTLRCSPRSGDLSVYWYQQSLDQGLQFLIQYYNGEERAKGNILERFSAQQFPDLHSELNLSSLELGDSALYFCASSSAGGTDTQYFGPGTRLTVL.

The chain employs TRBV27 and TRBJ2-7; D is perhaps TRBD1 (6 bases). Germline CDR1 reads MNHEY; CDR2 reads SMNVEV (reference sequence). The V end lost 5 bases, the J end lost 2 bases, and 16 bases lay between the germline ends. The CDR3 sequence is 15 residues long. The CDR3 DNA reads as TGTGCCAGCAGTCCCCCTACGGGACAAACCTACGAGCAGTACTTC. This encodes CASSPPTGQTYEQYF.